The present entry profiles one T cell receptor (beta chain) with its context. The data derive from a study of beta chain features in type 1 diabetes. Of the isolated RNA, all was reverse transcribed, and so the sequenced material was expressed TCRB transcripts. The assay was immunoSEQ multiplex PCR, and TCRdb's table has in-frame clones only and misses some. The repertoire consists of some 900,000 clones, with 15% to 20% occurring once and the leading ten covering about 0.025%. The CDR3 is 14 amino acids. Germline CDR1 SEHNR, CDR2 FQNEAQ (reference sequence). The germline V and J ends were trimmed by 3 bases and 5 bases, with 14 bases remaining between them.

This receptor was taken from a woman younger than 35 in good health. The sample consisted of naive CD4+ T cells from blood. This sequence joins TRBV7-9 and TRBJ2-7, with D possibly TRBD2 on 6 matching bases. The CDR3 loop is CASSFAGTSNEQYF. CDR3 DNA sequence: TGTGCCAGCAGCTTCGCCGGGACTTCCAACGAGCAGTACTTC.